The T cell receptor (beta chain) described here comes from a study of identical twins. Overall study findings and caveats: Recombination models fit unrelated individuals' TCR alpha sharing but underestimated twins'.

TCRdb called the 5' RACE reads again in MiXCR, with one record for every CDR3 protein. The sample includes hundreds of thousands of distinct CDR3 sequences, approximately 8% seen only once; the top ten take under 7%. The V end lost 4 bases, the J end lost 6 bases, and 23 bases lay between the germline ends. CDR1 is KGHDR, CDR2 SFDVKD, per germline. The CDR3 is 18 residues long. Comments on this clonotype: Its antigen remains unknown.

In addition, the sample was reused for a study of yellow fever vaccine responses in identical twins.

The source material was CD8+ T cells sorted from blood. This TCR was sampled from a woman in her late teens or twenties in good health. The genes are TRBV24-1 and TRBJ2-2; TRBD1 might be the D (5 bases). CDR3 region: CATSDPLSRRGNPGELFF. CDR3 sequence (DNA): TGTGCCACCAGTGACCCTCTTTCCCGAAGGGGTAACCCCGGGGAGCTGTTTTTT.